This is a list of T cell receptor beta chains from one sample in a study of graft-versus-host responses after intestinal transplantation. Their target antigens are unknown. Sequencing was performed with immunoSEQ multiplex PCR; in TCRdb, only in-frame clones are kept and a portion is missing. The profile shows 85,000 to 100,000 clones, approximately 90% of them singletons. The material sequenced was unstimulated CD4+ T cells sorted from spleen or lymph node cells, taken before transplant. The receptors here all came from a human donor who was the organ donor for an intestinal transplant. The CDR3 runs from the conserved cysteine through the conserved F or W. The order of the fields is V gene, J gene, D gene, clone size, CDR3 DNA, CDR3 protein. A D gene is named only where the DNA matches it firmly. Clone size is given for some rows only: seen once, a few or many times, or a class if the clone is expanded.

>TRBV7-8|TRBJ1-5|NA|NA
TGTGCCAGCAGCTCTACTTGGGGGGGGAATCAGCCCCAGCATTTT
CASSSTWGGNQPQHF
>TRBV7-8|TRBJ2-3|TRBD2|once
TGTGCCAGCAGCTTAGGGATAGCGGGAGTTGCAGATACGCAGTATTTT
CASSLGIAGVADTQYF
>TRBV5-4|TRBJ2-7|TRBD2|NA
TGTGCCAGCAGTTCGCTAGCGGGGTCTCCCTACGAGCAGTACTTC
CASSSLAGSPYEQYF
>TRBV7-8|TRBJ2-7|TRBD2|NA
TGTGCCAGCAGCCTCCGAGAGGGCGGGGGGGCCTACGAGCAGTACTTC
CASSLREGGGAYEQYF
>TRBV19|TRBJ2-2|TRBD2|NA
TGTGCCAGTAAGGAGATGCGGCGGGGGGGGCCCGGGGAGCTGTTTTTT
CASKEMRRGGPGELFF
>TRBV7-9|TRBJ2-1|TRBD2|NA
TGTGCCAGCAGCCTACTAGCGGGAGAACTCAATGAGCAGTTCTTC
CASSLLAGELNEQFF
>TRBV6-4|TRBJ2-1|TRBD2|NA
TGTGCCAGCAGTGTCCTCCCCTTGGTGGGAGGGTCCTACAATGAGCAGTTCTTC
CASSVLPLVGGSYNEQFF
>TRBV28|TRBJ2-5|TRBD1|NA
TGTGCCAGCGAGGGACAGTGGGAGACCCAGTACTTC
CASEGQWETQYF
>TRBV6-1|TRBJ1-2|NA|NA
TGTGCCAGCAGTGAAGGGGGGGGGCGCACGAACTATGGCTACACCTTC
CASSEGGGRTNYGYTF
>TRBV5-6|TRBJ2-5|TRBD2|NA
TGTGCCAGCGGGACTAGCGAGGAGACCCAGTACTTC
CASGTSEETQYF
>TRBV9|TRBJ2-5|TRBD1|NA
TGTGCCAGCAGCAAAATGGCAGGGGGAGAGACCCAGTACTTC
CASSKMAGGETQYF
>TRBV6-1|TRBJ2-1|TRBD2|NA
TGTGCCAGCTCCAGCGGGAGGCACACCTACAATGAGCAGTTCTTC
CASSSGRHTYNEQFF
>TRBV6-1|TRBJ2-1|TRBD1|NA
TGTGCCAGCAGTGGAGTCCGGGACAGGCAATCCAATGAGCAGTTCTTC
CASSGVRDRQSNEQFF
>TRBV19|TRBJ2-2|NA|NA
TGTGCCAGTAGTACCAAACAAATTTCGAACACCGGGGAGCTGTTTTTT
CASSTKQISNTGELFF
>TRBV6-4|TRBJ1-2|TRBD1|NA
TGTGCCAGCAGACACAGGGGGCCGGAGGAACTCCATGGCTACACCTTC
CASRHRGPEELHGYTF
>TRBV5-1|TRBJ1-2|NA|NA
TGCGCCAGCAGCTTAGAGGGTTCGCGTGGCTACACCTTC
CASSLEGSRGYTF
>TRBV19|TRBJ2-5|TRBD1|NA
TGTGCCAGTAGTATAGGACAGGGATTTCAAGAGACCCAGTACTTC
CASSIGQGFQETQYF
>TRBV6-5|TRBJ2-7|NA|NA
TGTGCCAGCAGCCAGCTAGTCAAATACGAGCAGTACTTC
CASSQLVKYEQYF
>TRBV18|TRBJ2-5|TRBD1|NA
TGTGCCAGCTCACCATATTTTAATAGGGGACAGGATAAAGAGACCCAGTACTTC
CASSPYFNRGQDKETQYF